The 23 T cell receptor beta chains in this list originate from one sample, sequenced in a study of blood T cell repertoires in COVID-19. The method was immunoSEQ multiplex PCR; TCRdb's version includes in-frame clones alone and lacks a portion of them. The table lists some 150,000 clones, roughly 76% of them singletons, with 7% to 10% in the top ten. The specimen sequenced was peripheral blood. All receptors derive from a human donor with acute or convalescent COVID-19. The donor label of this sample is uncertain.

The rearrangement joins TRBV2 to TRBJ1-2; 12 bases are shared with TRBD1. Germline V lookup: CDR1 SNHLY, CDR2 FYNNEI. The ends lost 11 bases at V and 8 bases at J; junction bases unmatched: 9. The CDR3 is 13 amino acids. The CDR3 loop reads CACKGQGARGYTF. The DNA of the CDR3 is TGTGCCTGCAAGGGACAGGGGGCGAGGGGCTACACCTTC.

V is TRBV5-1 and J is TRBJ2-3; TRBD2 is a possible D gene (6 bases). CDR3 length equals 14 residues. Trimming cost V 4 bases and J 6 bases, with 15 bases left between them. Germline-derived CDR1 and CDR2 are SGHRS and YFSETQ. This CDR3 is CASSPGLPRDTQYF. The CDR3 bases are TGCGCCAGCAGCCCGGGACTCCCTAGGGATACGCAGTATTTT.

V usage is TRBV20-1 and J usage is TRBJ1-2; D gene uncertain. Germline-derived CDR1 and CDR2 are DFQATT and SNEGSKA (reference sequence). The CDR3 is 13 amino acids. Trimming removed 3 bases from V and 0 bases from J, with 8 bases in between. DNA for the CDR3: TGCAGTGCTAGTTTACGGTCTAACTATGGCTACACCTTC. Protein product: CSASLRSNYGYTF.

This clone was counted once. The chain is built from TRBV5-4 and TRBJ2-7; the match to TRBD2 covers 8 bases. Germline CDR1 is SGHNT and CDR2 is YYREEE (reference sequence). This CDR3 is 16 amino acids long. J lost 2 bases, V lost 0 bases, and 7 bases had no gene match. The CDR3 DNA reads as TGTGCCAGCAGCTTGGGGGCGGCTAGCGGGCCCTACGAGCAGTACTTC. It specifies CASSLGAASGPYEQYF.

The rearrangement links TRBV6-5 to TRBJ2-7, with D hard to call. Trimming took off 0 bases at V and 0 bases at J, with 6 bases between the two ends. Germline CDR1 MNHEY, CDR2 SVGAGI. The CDR3 has 14 amino acids. CDR3 protein: CASSYSPGSYEQYF. In DNA, the CDR3 is TGTGCCAGCAGTTACTCGCCGGGCTCCTACGAGCAGTACTTC.

This clone came up once. The V call is TRBV6-4, the J call TRBJ2-1, with D uncertain. With 0 bases removed from V and 4 bases from J, the gap between germline ends came to 10 bases. Germline V CDR1 and CDR2: MRHNA, SNTAGT. The CDR3 is made up of 15 amino acids. The CDR3 DNA is TGTGCCAGCAGTGACTCGTTTAACAGTTACAATGAGCAGTTCTTC. Translation: CASSDSFNSYNEQFF.

This rearrangement joins TRBV30 to TRBJ1-1; unclear D gene. V was pared by 2 bases and J by 0 bases, with 7 bases between. Germline V gene data show CDR1 as GTSNPN and CDR2 as SVGIG (reference sequence). The CDR3 consists of 13 residues. DNA for the CDR3: TGTGCCTGGAGTCGAGGGCTGAACACTGAAGCTTTCTTT. Amino acids: CAWSRGLNTEAFF.

This sequence joins TRBV2 and TRBJ2-3; 8 bases fit TRBD2. The CDR3 covers 17 residues. The germline gives CDR1 SNHLY, CDR2 FYNNEI. The ends lost 7 bases at V and 0 bases at J; junction bases unmatched: 12. In DNA, the CDR3 is TGTGCCAGCACCCTCGAGGAAATAGCGGGAAGCACAGATACGCAGTATTTT. As protein: CASTLEEIAGSTDTQYF.

The gene calls are TRBV5-6 and TRBJ2-7; no firm D call. Germline V gene lookup returns CDR1 SGHDT and CDR2 YYEEEE. V lost 0 bases to trimming and J lost 2 bases, with 9 bases between them. The CDR3 sequence is 14 residues long. The CDR3 region is CASSLGRLAYEQYF. The CDR3 bases are TGTGCCAGCAGCTTGGGTAGGCTAGCCTACGAGCAGTACTTC.

J is TRBJ2-1 and V is TRBV7-3; 9 bases line up with TRBD2. CDR1 and CDR2 (germline): SGHTA, FQGTGA. The V and J ends lost 4 bases and 7 bases, in that order; junction bases with no gene match: 8. CDR3 length: 15 residues. CDR3 nucleotides: TGTGCCAGCAGCTCTCAGCGGGGGGCGTGGAATGAGCAGTTCTTC. Translated, it gives CASSSQRGAWNEQFF.

CDR3 DNA: TGTGCCAGCTGTCCGGGACAGGGAGGTTCACCCCTCCACTTT. This sequence encodes CASCPGQGGSPLHF. The rearrangement joins TRBV3-1 (or the pseudogene TRBV3-2) to TRBJ1-6; 9 bases fit TRBD1. The germline gives CDR1 LGHDT, CDR2 YNNKEL (reference sequence). Trimming took 8 bases from V and 9 from J; bases not matched to a gene: 8. This CDR3 spans 14 amino acids.

This rearrangement joins TRBV5-1 to TRBJ2-4; 8 bases fit TRBD1. V dropped 0 bases and J dropped 0; count of bases not matched to a gene: 2. The CDR3 totals 16 residues. Looked up from germline, CDR1 is SGHRS and CDR2 is YFSETQ. The CDR3 nucleotides read TGCGCCAGCAGCTTGGGGACAGGGAAAGCCAAAAACATTCAGTACTTC. It codes for CASSLGTGKAKNIQYF. The variable domain in full, with the rest retrieved from reference TRBV5-1 and TRBJ2-4, is KAGVTQTPRYLIKTRGQQVTLSCSPISGHRSVSWYQQTPGQGLQFLFEYFSETQRNKGNFPGRFSGRQFSNSRSEMNVSTLELGDSALYLCASSLGTGKAKNIQYFGAGTRLSVL.

The rearrangement uses TRBV19 and TRBJ2-1; TRBD2 matches 9 bases. The CDR3 consists of 19 residues. The V gene's germline CDR1 is LNHDA and CDR2 SQIVND (reference sequence). J gave up 2 bases and V 0 bases, and 11 bases lay outside the gene matches. CDR3 in amino acids: CASSIDFGSGGYTYNEQFF. Written as DNA, the CDR3 is TGTGCCAGTAGTATAGATTTCGGTAGCGGGGGTTACACCTACAATGAGCAGTTCTTC.

The V gene is TRBV19, the J gene TRBJ2-5, with a tentative D call TRBD2 (5 bases). CDR3 length: 15 amino acids. From germline, CDR1 is LNHDA and CDR2 SQIVND (reference sequence). With 6 bases removed from V and 4 bases from J, the gap between germline ends came to 18 bases. CDR3 residues: CASSRGKVGRETQYF. In DNA form, the CDR3 reads TGTGCCAGTAGCCGGGGTAAAGTAGGACGAGAGACCCAGTACTTC.

This clone appeared once. The J gene is TRBJ2-5, the V gene TRBV11-2, with TRBD2 matching 8 bases. V trimming: 4 bases; J trimming: 3 bases; junction bases outside the gene matches: 7. The germline CDR1 and CDR2 sequences are SGHAT and FQNNGV. This CDR3 has 15 residues. CDR3 sequence reads: CASSSQGAGEETQYF. For the CDR3, the DNA is TGTGCCAGCAGCTCCCAGGGAGCGGGAGAAGAGACCCAGTACTTC.

The V gene is TRBV5-1, the J gene TRBJ2-7, with 7 nucleotides matching TRBD1. CDR1 and CDR2 (germline): SGHRS, YFSETQ. There are 13 residues in the CDR3. The V gene end was trimmed by 2 bases and the J gene end by 3 bases; junction bases not matched to a gene: 2. As DNA, the CDR3 is TGCGCCAGCAGCTTATCAGGGGGCTACGAGCAGTACGTC. Encoded protein: CASSLSGGYEQYV.

The V call is TRBV19, the J call TRBJ2-2, with 14 bases aligning to TRBD2. The V segment lost 10 bases and the J segment 4 bases; nucleotides outside the gene matches: 17. The CDR3 contains 19 residues. Looked up from germline, CDR1 is LNHDA and CDR2 is SQIVND (reference sequence). The CDR3 spells CATNGPRLAGGPITGELFF. The CDR3, as DNA: TGTGCCACTAATGGCCCCCGACTAGCGGGGGGGCCGATCACCGGGGAGCTGTTTTTT.

The chain is built from TRBV27 and TRBJ2-7, with 8 bases identical to TRBD1. With 6 bases clipped from V and 7 bases from J, the junction kept 8 bases outside the gene matches. Looked up from germline, CDR1 is MNHEY and CDR2 is SMNVEV (reference sequence). The CDR3 consists of 13 residues. The CDR3 DNA is TGTGCCAGCAGATCCGGACAGGGCGGAGAGCAGTACTTC. Translation gives CASRSGQGGEQYF.

The rearrangement links TRBV5-1 to TRBJ1-2; TRBD1 might be the D (6 bases). This CDR3 spans 14 amino acids. Looked up from germline, CDR1 is SGHRS and CDR2 is YFSETQ. V gave up 0 bases and J gave up 5 bases, with 11 bases separating them. Here the CDR3 DNA reads TGCGCCAGCAGCTTGGATGGACAGCCATATGGCTACACCTTC. This gives the protein CASSLDGQPYGYTF.

This clone was counted a single time. The CDR3 DNA sequence: TGTGCCAGCAGCTCCGGACAGCTAAATCAGCCCCAGCATTTT. It encodes CASSSGQLNQPQHF. The chain joins TRBV7-9 to TRBJ1-5; weak D call: TRBD1 (6 bases). The germline CDR1 and CDR2 sequences are SEHNR and FQNEAQ (reference sequence). This CDR3 spans 14 amino acids. V was cut by 4 bases and J by 4 bases, with 11 bases left in between.

CDR3 sequence: CSVPQGADTEAFF. In DNA, the CDR3 is TGCAGCGTGCCTCAGGGGGCGGACACTGAAGCTTTCTTT. V and J are TRBV29-1 and TRBJ1-1; 8 bases map to TRBD1. The V and J ends lost 6 bases and 3 bases, in that order; junction bases with no gene match: 6. The CDR3 has 13 amino acids. Germline CDR1 and CDR2: SQVTM and ANQGSEA.

This chain uses TRBV9 with TRBJ2-2; TRBD2 aligns across 15 bases. The germline CDR1 and CDR2 sequences are SGDLS and YYNGEE. This CDR3 has 19 residues. J was trimmed by 1 base and V by 7 bases; bases with no gene match: 11. In DNA form, the CDR3 reads TGTGCCAGCCAGCCAAGGGGACTAGCGGGGGGTCAGAACACCGGGGAGCTGTTTTTT. This gives the protein CASQPRGLAGGQNTGELFF.

The rearrangement links TRBV15 to TRBJ2-7, with D maybe TRBD2 (6 bases). V lost 0 bases, J lost 1 base, and 10 bases lay in between. The CDR3 has 15 amino acids. Germline V gives CDR1 LNHNV, CDR2 YYDKDF (reference sequence). CDR3 sequence (DNA): TGTGCCACCAGCAGAGATATGGGAGGTTCCTACGAGCAGTACGTC. This gives the protein CATSRDMGGSYEQYV.